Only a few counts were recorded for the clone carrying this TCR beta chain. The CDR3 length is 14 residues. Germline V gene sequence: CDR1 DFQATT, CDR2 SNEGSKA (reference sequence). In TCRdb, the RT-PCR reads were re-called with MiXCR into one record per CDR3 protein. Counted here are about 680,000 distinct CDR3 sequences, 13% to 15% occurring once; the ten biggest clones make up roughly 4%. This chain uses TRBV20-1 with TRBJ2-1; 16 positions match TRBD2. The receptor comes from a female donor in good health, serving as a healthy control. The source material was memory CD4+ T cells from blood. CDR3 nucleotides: TGCAGCTCTACCGGGACTAGCGGGGGGGAGGGGAAGTTCTTC. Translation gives CSSTGTSGGEGKFF.